Below are 3 T cell receptor beta chains sequenced from a single sample in a study of human T cells and chemical hapten exposure. The time point is: patch test 1, 2 weeks after DPC sensitization. As to treatment: therapeutic diphenylcyclopropenone sensitization with weekly scalp DPC. TCRdb re-analysed the RACE reads in MiXCR, keeping a single row per CDR3 protein. In the table there are some 380,000 distinct CDR3 sequences, more than 4.5% of which are singletons. The specimen was whole blood, collected in connection with sensitization to the hapten diphenylcyclopropenone (DPC). These receptors were collected from a woman aged 50 to 60 with alopecia areata. Some clones in this sample may be carry-over from other donors' samples.

This clonotype was recorded at least ten times. J is TRBJ1-6 and V is TRBV7-2; D unclear. Between the trimmed V and J ends, which lost 8 bases and 7 bases, there was a span of 6 bases. Germline loops: CDR1 SGHTA, CDR2 FQGNSA. The CDR3 has 11 amino acids. The CDR3 loop reads CASGENSPLHF. In nucleotides, the CDR3 is TGTGCCAGCGGAGAGAATTCACCCCTCCACTTT.

This clonotype was observed at least ten times. The rearrangement uses TRBV11-2 and TRBJ1-1, with D hard to call. Trimming cost V 0 bases and J 4 bases, with 18 bases left between them. The CDR3 length is 17 residues. Germline-derived CDR1 and CDR2 are SGHAT and FQNNGV. The CDR3, as DNA: TGTGCCAGCAGCTTAGACGGGGTGCGGGTTGCGGGCACTGAAGCTTTCTTT. Its protein is CASSLDGVRVAGTEAFF.

The V and J genes are TRBV7-2 and TRBJ2-2, with 8 bases fitting TRBD1. V dropped 10 bases and J dropped 1; count of bases not matched to a gene: 8. The CDR3 is 15 residues long. Germline loops: CDR1 SGHTA, CDR2 FQGNSA. The CDR3: CATRGQGRNTGELFF. The DNA of the CDR3 is TGTGCCACCAGGGGGCAGGGAAGGAACACCGGGGAGCTGTTTTTT.